This record covers a single T cell receptor (beta chain). The PCR had 60 Vbeta and 13 Jbeta primers. Clones were read by immunoSEQ multiplex PCR, and TCRdb kept only the in-frame ones, dropping some. The profile shows tens of thousands of clones, 70% to 85% of them singletons. Healthy people donating bone marrow made up the donors. This CDR3 is 13 amino acids long. Germline lookup yields CDR1 WSHSY and CDR2 SAAADI. V trimming: 6 bases; J trimming: 4 bases; junction bases outside the gene matches: 4. This entry belongs to a study of cytomegalovirus exposure and HLA in healthy donors. The wider study: Prior work identified 100 million to 130 million unique TCR beta sequences in 150 million to 200 million T cells.

This chain joins TRBV10-2 and TRBJ2-3; 7 bases align to TRBD1. The material sequenced was PBMCs. The sequence came from a young man in good health and CMV-seronegative. The CDR3 region is CASSRDSSDTQYF. The CDR3 DNA follows: TGCGCCAGCAGCCGGGACAGTTCAGATACGCAGTATTTT.